These 10 T cell receptor beta chains were sequenced from one sample in a study of response to subunit inactivated influenza vaccine. One entry per CDR3 protein results from TCRdb running MiXCR on the RT-PCR reads. The sample holds more than 150,000 distinct CDR3 sequences, nearly 9.5% seen once. The sample in question was non-naive T cells sorted from PBMCs, obtained on the day of vaccination. Receptor source: a man between 50 and 59 years old who received an inactivated influenza vaccine.

This chain joins TRBV20-1 and TRBJ1-2; no clear D gene. This CDR3 has 13 amino acids. Germline-derived CDR1 and CDR2 are DFQATT and SNEGSKA (reference sequence). V lost 3 bases and J 2 bases, leaving 10 bases between the germline ends. CDR3 sequence (DNA): TGCAGTGCTAGGGAGTTCGGGAACTATGGCTACACCTTC. Translated: CSAREFGNYGYTF.

This clonotype has at least ten counts. J is TRBJ1-6 and V is TRBV20-1, with D hard to call. Germline CDR1 and CDR2: DFQATT and SNEGSKA (reference sequence). The CDR3 has 16 amino acids. Trimming shortened V by 1 base and J by 2 bases, and 12 bases separated the two germline ends. The CDR3 here is CSARAVQSPYNSPLHF. CDR3 in DNA: TGCAGTGCTAGAGCCGTCCAGAGCCCCTATAATTCACCCCTCCACTTT.

Note on this clonotype: Being one base from a much bigger clone, this may be a read error. The DNA for the CDR3 is TGTGCCAGCAGCACACCCAGGACAGGTTTAGCTTGCTTT. Its protein is CASSTPRTGLACF. The chain is built from TRBV11-2 and TRBJ1-1; 7 bases agree with TRBD1. Germline loops: CDR1 SGHAT, CDR2 FQNNGV. The CDR3 spans 13 residues. The whole variable domain, filled in from reference TRBV11-2 and TRBJ1-1, reads EAGVAQSPRYKIIEKRQSVAFWCNPISGHATLYWYQQILGQGPKLLIQFQNNGVVDDSQLPKDRFSAERLKGVDSTLKIQPAKLEDSAVYLCASSTPRTGLACFGQGTRLTVV.

J is TRBJ1-2 and V is TRBV7-3; D unresolved. In germline, CDR1 is SGHTA, CDR2 FQGTGA. This CDR3 has 13 residues. The V end lost 5 bases, the J end lost 4 bases, and 11 bases lay between the germline ends. The CDR3 loop is CASSPQKGYGYTF. The CDR3 nucleotides read TGTGCCAGCAGCCCCCAAAAGGGCTATGGCTACACCTTC.

Ten or more counts support this clonotype. This rearrangement joins TRBV7-2 to TRBJ2-3; 10 nucleotides match TRBD2. The CDR3 consists of 16 residues. The V gene's germline CDR1 is SGHTA and CDR2 FQGNSA. The V gene end was trimmed by 3 bases and the J gene end by 6 bases; junction bases not matched to a gene: 9. The CDR3 sequence: CASSFPSGGLPDTQYF. CDR3 DNA: TGTGCCAGCAGCTTCCCTAGCGGGGGCCTCCCCGATACGCAGTATTTT. The full variable domain, rest sourced from reference TRBV7-2 and TRBJ2-3, is GAGVSQSPSNKVTEKGKDVELRCDPISGHTALYWYRQSLGQGLEFLIYFQGNSAPDKSGLPSDRFSAERTGGSVSTLTIQRTQQEDSAVYLCASSFPSGGLPDTQYFGPGTRLTVL.

J is TRBJ2-2 and V is TRBV4-2; either TRBD1 or TRBD2 may supply D (5 bases each). This CDR3 has 18 amino acids. Germline lookup yields CDR1 LGHNA and CDR2 YNFKEQ. V lost 0 bases, J lost 6 bases, and 20 bases lay in between. The CDR3 spells CASSQEGTRGWGSGELFF. The CDR3 DNA reads as TGTGCCAGCAGCCAAGAAGGGACCAGAGGGTGGGGGTCCGGGGAGCTGTTTTTT.

The genes are TRBV5-6 and TRBJ2-7; D gene ambiguous. The CDR3 extends over 11 amino acids. With 5 bases removed from V and 6 bases from J, the gap between germline ends came to 9 bases. In germline, CDR1 is SGHDT, CDR2 YYEEEE. The CDR3 DNA is TGTGCCAGCAGTCTGTGGGGCGAGCAGTACTTC. Translating it yields CASSLWGEQYF. Full variable domain (rest looked up from reference TRBV5-6 and TRBJ2-7): DAGVTQSPTHLIKTRGQQVTLRCSPKSGHDTVSWYQQALGQGPQFIFQYYEEEERQRGNFPDRFSGHQFPNYSSELNVNALLLGDSALYLCASSLWGEQYFGPGTRLTVT.

This clonotype was seen repeatedly, ten times or more. The DNA for the CDR3 is TGCAGTGCTAGAGTACAGTTAAATCAGCCCCAGCATTTT. Encoded protein: CSARVQLNQPQHF. The chain employs TRBV20-1 and TRBJ1-5, with D unclear. CDR3 length: 13 residues. Germline V gene data show CDR1 as DFQATT and CDR2 as SNEGSKA (reference sequence). The ends were cut back, 1 base at V and 4 bases at J, with 8 bases in the middle.

This clonotype was counted only a few times. The chain couples TRBV19 to TRBJ2-1, with D perhaps matching TRBD1 (5 bases). Germline V CDR1 and CDR2: LNHDA, SQIVND (reference sequence). Trimming removed 7 bases from V and 4 bases from J, with 20 bases in between. CDR3 length: 16 amino acids. The CDR3 loop is CASKVQGAAIYNEQFF. The CDR3 region has the DNA TGTGCCAGTAAGGTCCAAGGGGCCGCAATTTACAATGAGCAGTTCTTC.

The chain uses TRBV29-1 and TRBJ2-6; no clear D gene. The V gene's germline CDR1 is SQVTM and CDR2 ANQGSEA. The CDR3 has 14 amino acids. Trimming removed 6 bases from V and 0 bases from J, with 9 bases in between. CDR3 sequence (DNA): TGCAGCGTGAAACAGAGCTCTGGGGCCAACGTCCTGACTTTC. This gives the protein CSVKQSSGANVLTF.